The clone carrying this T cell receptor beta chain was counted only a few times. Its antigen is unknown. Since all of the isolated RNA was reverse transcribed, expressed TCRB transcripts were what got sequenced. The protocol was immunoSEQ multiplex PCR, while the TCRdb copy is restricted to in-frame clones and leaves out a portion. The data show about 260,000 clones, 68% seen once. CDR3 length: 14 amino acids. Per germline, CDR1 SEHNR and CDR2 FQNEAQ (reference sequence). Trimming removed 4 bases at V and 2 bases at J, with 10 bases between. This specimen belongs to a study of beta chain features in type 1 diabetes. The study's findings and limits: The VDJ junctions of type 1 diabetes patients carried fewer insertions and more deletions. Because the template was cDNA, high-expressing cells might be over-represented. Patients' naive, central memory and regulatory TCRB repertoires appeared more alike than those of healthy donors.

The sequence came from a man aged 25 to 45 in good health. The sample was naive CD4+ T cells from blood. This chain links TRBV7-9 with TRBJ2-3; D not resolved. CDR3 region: CASSSKGNTDTQYF. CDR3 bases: TGTGCCAGCAGCTCCAAAGGAAACACAGATACGCAGTATTTT.